Following are 23 T cell receptor beta chains from one sample sequenced in a study of T cell responses to AZD1222 COVID-19 vaccine. Data came from immunoSEQ multiplex PCR; TCRdb stores just in-frame clones and leaves some out. Here the sample spans 100,000 to 150,000 clones, 85% to 90% being singletons. The sample here was peripheral blood, taken on day 0 of AZD1222 vaccination. These receptors all come from an adult in good health.

The rearrangement links TRBV24-1 to TRBJ1-2, with TRBD1 identical over 8 bases. Germline CDR1 reads KGHDR; CDR2 reads SFDVKD. The CDR3 length is 14 residues. With 3 bases clipped from V and 8 bases from J, the junction kept 7 bases outside the gene matches. The CDR3: CATSDGTGAGGYTF. CDR3 in DNA: TGTGCCACCAGTGATGGGACAGGTGCAGGGGGCTACACCTTC.

The chain links TRBV11-2 to TRBJ1-2, with D perhaps matching TRBD1 (5 bases). This CDR3 is built from 13 residues. Germline CDR1 SGHAT, CDR2 FQNNGV. V was cut by 5 bases and J by 8 bases, with 15 bases left in between. CDR3: CASSTNPGMGYTF. Here the CDR3 DNA reads TGTGCCAGCAGCACCAACCCAGGGATGGGCTACACCTTC.

The chain uses TRBV6-2 or TRBV6-3 and TRBJ1-1, with D unresolved. This CDR3 is 14 amino acids long. V lost 4 bases and J 1 base, leaving 10 bases between the germline ends. The V gene's germline CDR1 is MNHEY and CDR2 SVGEGT. The chain's CDR3 is CASSSDLGNTEAFF. DNA of the CDR3: TGTGCCAGCAGTTCCGATCTAGGGAACACTGAAGCTTTCTTT.

The rearrangement uses TRBV5-1 and TRBJ2-1; D possibly matches TRBD1 or TRBD2 (6 bases each). The CDR3 consists of 14 residues. Germline CDR1 SGHRS, CDR2 YFSETQ. The ends were cut back, 1 base at V and 7 bases at J, with 12 bases in the middle. CDR3 coding DNA: TGCGCCAGCAGCTTGATCGGGGGCGGAAATGAGCAGTTCTTC. Amino acids: CASSLIGGGNEQFF. The full variable domain, its missing parts supplied by reference TRBV5-1 and TRBJ2-1, is KAGVTQTPRYLIKTRGQQVTLSCSPISGHRSVSWYQQTPGQGLQFLFEYFSETQRNKGNFPGRFSGRQFSNSRSEMNVSTLELGDSALYLCASSLIGGGNEQFFGPGTRLTVL.

This clone was observed a single time. This chain links TRBV7-2 with TRBJ1-6; 7 nucleotides align to TRBD1. The V gene's germline CDR1 is SGHTA and CDR2 FQGNSA. Trimming at V came to 5 bases and at J to 10 bases, leaving 8 bases not matched to a gene. CDR3 length equals 14 residues. Here the CDR3 DNA reads TGTGCCAGCAGCAAGACAGGGACTAGGTCACCCCTCCACTTT. Encoded protein: CASSKTGTRSPLHF.

The rearrangement joins TRBV2 to TRBJ2-4, with 7 bases matching TRBD1. The CDR3 runs to 16 residues. With 0 bases clipped from V and 8 bases from J, the junction kept 10 bases outside the gene matches. Germline values: CDR1 SNHLY, CDR2 FYNNEI. The CDR3 coding sequence is TGTGCCAGCAGTGAAGCGCTGTTCCGGGACAGAGACATTCAGTACTTC. Translated: CASSEALFRDRDIQYF.

This clone appeared a few times. The CDR3 loop is CASSKTETDTQYF. CDR3 DNA: TGTGCCAGCAGTAAGACTGAAACAGATACGCAGTATTTT. V usage is TRBV6-4 and J usage is TRBJ2-3; D gene ambiguous. CDR3 length equals 13 residues. Per the germline V gene, CDR1 is MRHNA and CDR2 is SNTAGT. Trimming pared 5 bases from V and 3 bases from J, leaving 9 bases between.

This sequence joins TRBV14 and TRBJ2-2; D is ambiguous. Germline CDR1 reads SGHDN; CDR2 reads FVKESK. The CDR3 spans 12 residues. The V gene lost 0 bases and the J gene lost 8 bases, with 4 bases spanning the gap. The CDR3 nucleotides are TGTGCCAGCAGCCAAGAGATAGGGGAGCTGTTTTTT. It encodes CASSQEIGELFF.

The chain couples TRBV9 to TRBJ2-3, with 7 bases identical to TRBD2. This CDR3 is built from 14 residues. The V gene's germline CDR1 is SGDLS and CDR2 YYNGEE. V dropped 3 bases and J dropped 6; count of bases not matched to a gene: 7. Here the CDR3 DNA reads TGTGCCAGCAGCGGAGGGACTACCTGGGATACGCAGTATTTT. Its protein is CASSGGTTWDTQYF.

This CDR3 reads CASSLEGGFGLTQYF. CDR3 sequence (DNA): TGTGCCAGCAGCTTAGAGGGGGGGTTTGGATTGACCCAGTACTTC. The chain joins TRBV13 to TRBJ2-5, with D perhaps matching TRBD2 (7 bases). The CDR3 covers 15 residues. Germline loops: CDR1 PRHDT, CDR2 FYEKMQ (reference sequence). V was trimmed by 1 base and J by 7 bases, leaving 16 bases between them.

This chain joins TRBV5-1 and TRBJ2-1, with a tentative D call TRBD2 (6 bases). The CDR3 is 15 residues long. Trimming took 0 bases from V and 3 from J, leaving 10 bases between them. In germline, CDR1 is SGHRS, CDR2 YFSETQ. CDR3 DNA sequence: TGCGCCAGCAGCTTGGCCGGGGAGGACTACAATGAGCAGTTCTTC. Protein product: CASSLAGEDYNEQFF.

CDR3 DNA sequence: TGTGCCAGCAGCGCCGACGCCCAGAACACTGAAGCTTTCTTT. The encoded protein is CASSADAQNTEAFF. The V and J genes are TRBV4-2 and TRBJ1-1; no reliable D call. Deletions cut 5 bases from V and 1 base from J, with 11 bases between. This CDR3 has 14 residues. Germline assignment: CDR1 LGHNA and CDR2 YNFKEQ.

V usage is TRBV29-1 and J usage is TRBJ2-2; D remains unclear. Germline CDR1 SQVTM, CDR2 ANQGSEA. Trimming shortened V by 7 bases and J by 5 bases, and 17 bases separated the two germline ends. The CDR3 sequence is 14 residues long. In nucleotides, the CDR3 is TGCAGCGCAAACCAGGTCGGATCTACCGGGGAGCTGTTTTTT. Protein sequence: CSANQVGSTGELFF.

The V gene is TRBV3-1 (or the pseudogene TRBV3-2), the J gene TRBJ1-3, with unresolved D. The length of the CDR3 is 16 residues. V lost 1 base and J 0 bases, leaving 10 bases between the germline ends. In germline, CDR1 is LGHDT, CDR2 YNNKEL (reference sequence). CDR3 region: CASSQVTPNSGNTIYF. Here the CDR3 DNA reads TGTGCCAGCAGCCAAGTGACACCAAACTCTGGAAACACCATATATTTT.

The chain links TRBV5-1 to TRBJ1-2, with D possibly TRBD1 on 5 matching bases. Trimming stripped 5 bases from V and 4 bases from J, with 9 bases between. The CDR3 covers 12 residues. CDR1 and CDR2 from the germline V gene are SGHRS and YFSETQ. DNA of the CDR3: TGCGCCAGCAGGGGGGATCCCTATGGCTACACCTTC. Protein sequence: CASRGDPYGYTF. Filled out from reference TRBV5-1 and TRBJ1-2, the complete variable domain reads KAGVTQTPRYLIKTRGQQVTLSCSPISGHRSVSWYQQTPGQGLQFLFEYFSETQRNKGNFPGRFSGRQFSNSRSEMNVSTLELGDSALYLCASRGDPYGYTFGSGTRLTVV.

This clone has only one observation. This rearrangement joins TRBV2 to TRBJ1-2; the D gene is possibly TRBD1 (5 bases). The CDR3 spans 13 residues. V was cut by 2 bases and J by 4 bases, with 8 bases left in between. Looked up from germline, CDR1 is SNHLY and CDR2 is FYNNEI. DNA of the CDR3: TGTGCCAGCAGTGAATGGGGGGGCTATGGCTACACCTTC. Translation gives CASSEWGGYGYTF.

The J gene is TRBJ1-5, the V gene TRBV18, with D possibly matching TRBD1 (5 bases). Germline assignment: CDR1 KGHSH and CDR2 LQKENI. The CDR3 is 15 amino acids. The V and J ends lost 0 bases and 2 bases respectively, with 8 bases between them. The CDR3 here is CASSPPGRGNQPQHF. The DNA for the CDR3 is TGTGCCAGCTCACCACCGGGACGGGGCAATCAGCCCCAGCATTTT.

The V and J genes are TRBV9 and TRBJ2-1, with D perhaps TRBD1 (5 bases). The germline V and J ends were trimmed by 3 bases and 6 bases, with 13 bases remaining between them. CDR1 SGDLS and CDR2 YYNGEE come from the germline V gene. This CDR3 comprises 14 residues. Written as DNA, the CDR3 is TGTGCCAGCAGCGCCAACTTCAGGGCCAATGAGCAGTTCTTC. Protein sequence: CASSANFRANEQFF.

The chain couples TRBV4-3 to TRBJ2-7; D unresolved. The CDR3 contains 15 residues. Trimming left V 3 bases short and J 0 bases short, with 12 bases between. The germline V gene encodes CDR1 LGHNA and CDR2 YSLEER. The CDR3, as DNA: TGCGCCAGCAGCCATCGACACAGTAACTCCTACGAGCAGTACTTC. Translation gives CASSHRHSNSYEQYF.

This clone was detected only a few times. The chain combines TRBV5-1 with TRBJ2-7; 11 bases are a match to TRBD2. Germline trimming cut 3 bases from V and 7 bases from J; bases unmatched to any gene: 6. The CDR3 has 14 residues. Germline values: CDR1 SGHRS, CDR2 YFSETQ. CDR3 nucleotide sequence: TGCGCCAGCAGCTATCTATGGACTAGCGGGGAGCAGTACTTC. Its protein product is CASSYLWTSGEQYF.

The V and J genes are TRBV9 and TRBJ2-5, with 7 bases aligning to TRBD2. The CDR3 loop spans 13 amino acids. V shed 2 bases and J 5 bases; nucleotides not matched to a gene: 3. Germline lookup yields CDR1 SGDLS and CDR2 YYNGEE. CDR3: CASSVSGGETQYF. The CDR3 DNA reads as TGTGCCAGCAGCGTCTCCGGGGGGGAGACCCAGTACTTC.

The chain links TRBV5-1 to TRBJ2-1; 7 nucleotides match TRBD2. Germline lookup yields CDR1 SGHRS and CDR2 YFSETQ. The CDR3 runs 16 residues. Trimming cost V 4 bases and J 4 bases; bases outside gene matches: 11. CDR3 coding DNA: TGCGCCAGCAGCCTATTTGGGGTAGCGGGTTACAATGAGCAGTTCTTC. Protein product: CASSLFGVAGYNEQFF.

The chain joins TRBV7-3 to TRBJ2-1; 7 positions match TRBD1. Germline CDR1 reads SGHTA; CDR2 reads FQGTGA. Germline trimming cut 3 bases from V and 15 bases from J; bases unmatched to any gene: 8. The CDR3 spans 12 residues. The CDR3 protein is CASSFSGQPLFF. The CDR3 DNA reads as TGTGCCAGCAGCTTTTCGGGACAGCCTCTGTTCTTC.